These 19 T cell receptor beta chains were sequenced from one sample in a study of shared T cell receptors in the human thymus. Assay used: immunoSEQ multiplex PCR; TCRdb lists only in-frame clones, some missing. The sample has about 710,000 clones, more than 70% seen once. The data also belong to a second study, concerning human thymus T cells.

The sample comprised thymocytes. Source of these receptors: a boy in the first two years of life with a congenital heart defect.

V and J are TRBV27 and TRBJ2-7; D may be TRBD1 (6 bases). Germline lookup yields CDR1 MNHEY and CDR2 SMNVEV (reference sequence). CDR3 size: 12 residues. V lost 8 bases and J lost 5, with 13 bases in between. CDR3 sequence: CASRTTGNEQYF. The CDR3 DNA follows: TGTGCCAGCCGAACAACAGGGAACGAGCAGTACTTC.

The V and J genes are TRBV7-6 and TRBJ2-7, with D maybe TRBD1 (6 bases). CDR3 length: 14 residues. The germline gives CDR1 SGHVS, CDR2 FNYEAQ. V was pared by 1 base and J by 1 base, with 8 bases between. CDR3 amino acids: CASSLDRGSYEQYF. In DNA, the CDR3 is TGTGCCAGCAGCTTAGATAGGGGGTCCTACGAGCAGTACTTC.

This rearrangement joins TRBV4-3 to TRBJ1-5; the match to TRBD1 covers 7 bases. Losses at the gene ends were 0 bases for V and 2 bases for J; bases not matched to a gene: 10. This CDR3 is built from 18 residues. The germline V gene has CDR1 LGHNA and CDR2 YSLEER. The DNA of the CDR3 is TGCGCCAGCAGCCAAGAAACGGGAGGGGGCAATGGCAATCAGCCCCAGCATTTT. Translating gives CASSQETGGGNGNQPQHF.

Only one count was recorded for this clone. The chain joins TRBV9 to TRBJ1-2; 10 nucleotides match TRBD1. Per the germline V gene, CDR1 is SGDLS and CDR2 is YYNGEE. The trim removed 4 bases at V and 0 bases at J, leaving 9 bases unmatched. The CDR3 runs to 17 residues. The CDR3 sequence is CASSPGQGGSANYGYTF. Here the CDR3 DNA reads TGTGCCAGCAGCCCCGGACAGGGGGGTTCAGCTAACTATGGCTACACCTTC.

This chain connects TRBV5-1 to TRBJ2-1; TRBD2 aligns across 8 bases. V gave up 1 base and J gave up 2 bases; unmatched junction bases: 14. The CDR3 sequence is 19 residues long. The germline V gene has CDR1 SGHRS and CDR2 YFSETQ. The CDR3 region is CASSLLQAGAWGAYNEQFF. The CDR3 DNA sequence: TGCGCCAGCAGCTTGTTACAAGCGGGGGCCTGGGGGGCCTACAATGAGCAGTTCTTC.

The V gene is TRBV27, the J gene TRBJ2-1; tentatively, D is TRBD2 (5 bases). The germline V gene encodes CDR1 MNHEY and CDR2 SMNVEV (reference sequence). The CDR3 is 17 amino acids. The V end lost 5 bases, the J end lost 12 bases, and 29 bases lay between the germline ends. CDR3 sequence: CASSRVVAFQGGVVQFF. In nucleotides, the CDR3 is TGTGCCAGCAGTCGGGTGGTAGCGTTTCAAGGCGGCGTGGTGCAGTTCTTC.

V is TRBV4-1 and J is TRBJ1-1; no clear D gene. CDR1 MGHRA and CDR2 YSYEKL come from the germline V gene. This CDR3 comprises 15 residues. With 2 bases removed from V and 4 bases from J, the gap between germline ends came to 14 bases. CDR3 amino acids: CASSQPFQRSTEAFF. The CDR3 DNA sequence: TGCGCCAGCAGCCAACCATTTCAAAGGAGCACTGAAGCTTTCTTT.

The V call is TRBV6-5, the J call TRBJ2-2, with TRBD2 matching over 9 bases. Trimming at V came to 7 bases and at J to 2 bases, leaving 2 bases not matched to a gene. Per the germline V gene, CDR1 is MNHEY and CDR2 is SVGAGI. The CDR3 loop spans 14 amino acids. The CDR3 DNA reads TGTGCCAGCAAGCGGGGGGCCAACACCGGGGAGCTGTTTTTT. Protein sequence: CASKRGANTGELFF.

The chain employs TRBV7-2 and TRBJ1-2; perhaps TRBD1 as D (5 bases). V lost 1 base to trimming and J lost 3 bases, with 12 bases between them. CDR3 length equals 15 residues. CDR1 and CDR2 from the germline V gene are SGHTA and FQGNSA. The CDR3 loop reads CASSLGGGWDYGYTF. The DNA of the CDR3 is TGTGCCAGCAGCTTAGGGGGCGGCTGGGACTATGGCTACACCTTC.

The gene calls are TRBV11-3 and TRBJ1-2; 7 bases line up with TRBD1. V shed 4 bases, J shed 0 bases, and the junction held 2 bases outside the gene matches. Germline CDR1 SGHNT, CDR2 YENEEA. The CDR3 is made up of 14 amino acids. CDR3 amino acids: CASSSDRTNYGYTF. CDR3 nucleotides: TGTGCCAGCAGCTCGGACAGGACTAACTATGGCTACACCTTC.

This chain uses TRBV6-5 with TRBJ2-5, with D possibly matching TRBD2 (7 bases). The CDR3 spans 14 residues. V shed 6 bases and J shed 4 bases, with 15 bases lying between them. Germline-derived CDR1 and CDR2 are MNHEY and SVGAGI. Here the CDR3 reads CASSVKGGRETQYF. CDR3 DNA: TGTGCCAGCAGCGTAAAGGGGGGGCGAGAGACCCAGTACTTC.

The rearrangement uses TRBV28 and TRBJ2-1, with 8 bases fitting TRBD2. Germline V gene sequence: CDR1 MDHEN, CDR2 SYDVKM. With 3 bases clipped from V and 4 bases from J, the junction kept 5 bases outside the gene matches. The CDR3 totals 15 residues. The CDR3 sequence: CASSLGTSGYNEQFF. In DNA form, the CDR3 reads TGTGCCAGCAGTTTGGGTACTAGCGGTTACAATGAGCAGTTCTTC.

J is TRBJ2-3 and V is TRBV15; possible D gene TRBD2, 5 bases. The V and J ends lost 8 bases and 4 bases respectively, with 13 bases between them. Germline V gene sequence: CDR1 LNHNV, CDR2 YYDKDF (reference sequence). The CDR3 covers 13 residues. CDR3 in amino acids: CATGKRNPDTQYF. CDR3 nucleotide sequence: TGTGCCACCGGCAAGCGGAACCCAGATACGCAGTATTTT.

This clone has only one observation. The chain recombines TRBV28 with TRBJ1-5; a weak D match, TRBD1 (5 bases). Germline V CDR1 and CDR2: MDHEN, SYDVKM. CDR3 length: 14 amino acids. V gave up 7 bases and J gave up 4 bases, with 14 bases separating them. Written as DNA, the CDR3 is TGTGCCAGCACCCCCCGAAGGGGAAATCAGCCCCAGCATTTT. This translates into CASTPRRGNQPQHF.

This clone was seen once. J is TRBJ1-1 and V is TRBV15, with D possibly being TRBD1 (5 bases). In germline, CDR1 is LNHNV, CDR2 YYDKDF (reference sequence). This CDR3 is 16 amino acids long. Trimming removed 0 bases at V and 0 bases at J, with 11 bases between. This CDR3 is CATSRDQGEVNTEAFF. In DNA, the CDR3 is TGTGCCACCAGCAGAGATCAGGGTGAGGTGAACACTGAAGCTTTCTTT.

CDR3 sequence reads: CASSLADGEETQYF. The CDR3 bases are TGTGCCAGCAGCTTGGCCGACGGGGAAGAGACCCAGTACTTC. The V call is TRBV5-8, the J call TRBJ2-5, with a tentative D call TRBD2 (5 bases). Trimming left V 0 bases short and J 3 bases short, with 9 bases between. This CDR3 is 14 amino acids long. The germline V gene has CDR1 SGHTS and CDR2 YDEGEE. Using reference TRBV5-8 and TRBJ2-5 for the parts outside the CDR3, the full variable domain is EAGVTQSPTHLIKTRGQQATLRCSPISGHTSVYWYQQALGLGLQFLLWYDEGEERNRGNFPPRFSGRQFPNYSSELNVNALELEDSALYLCASSLADGEETQYFGPGTRLLVL.

J is TRBJ2-5 and V is TRBV4-1, with 8 bases aligning to TRBD1. This CDR3 has 17 amino acids. V lost 1 base to trimming and J lost 3 bases; unmatched junction nucleotides: 10. Germline CDR1 and CDR2: MGHRA and YSYEKL. The CDR3 region is CASSQAPRTGWEETQYF. The CDR3 nucleotides are TGCGCCAGCAGCCAAGCTCCCCGGACAGGGTGGGAAGAGACCCAGTACTTC.

The rearrangement joins TRBV4-3 to TRBJ2-3, with 7 bases fitting TRBD1. Germline values: CDR1 LGHNA, CDR2 YSLEER. V dropped 1 base and J dropped 2; count of bases not matched to a gene: 9. This CDR3 region has 17 residues. The CDR3 sequence is CASSQGGTGVFTDTQYF. In nucleotides, the CDR3 is TGCGCCAGCAGCCAAGGGGGCACAGGGGTTTTCACAGATACGCAGTATTTT.

This chain links TRBV13 with TRBJ2-7, with 9 bases that match TRBD1. Unmatched junction bases numbered 3, after V lost 1 base and J lost 5 bases. The CDR3 runs to 14 residues. CDR1 PRHDT and CDR2 FYEKMQ come from the germline V gene (reference sequence). As DNA, the CDR3 is TGTGCCAGCAGCTTAGCACAGGGGGCCGACGAGCAGTACTTC. Translation gives CASSLAQGADEQYF.